This TCR beta chain was found in a study of blood T cells in healthy people across ages. Concerning this clonotype itself: Its antigen is currently unknown.

With a J-beta primer mix and a sample-barcoded 5' primer, a second PCR ran about 7 to 11 cycles. Tagging of each cDNA molecule was performed by a template-switch adaptor with 12 random nucleotides. MiXCR, applied by TCRdb to the 5' RACE reads, yields one record per CDR3 protein. In the table there are approximately 1.5 million distinct CDR3 sequences, roughly two fifths of which are singletons. Study-level results: Long-lived donors exceeded aged donors in naive CD4+ cells and diversity. Unknown CMV status may confound age-related changes in expanded clones. Naive T cell percentage by flow cytometry tracked strongly with beta diversity.

This receptor was taken from a woman aged 18-35 years in good health. Sequencing used blood.

The CDR3 here is CSARGSGLTYEQYF. In nucleotides, the CDR3 is TGCAGTGCTAGAGGTTCGGGGCTTACCTACGAGCAGTACTTC. The chain couples TRBV20-1 to TRBJ2-7; either TRBD1 or TRBD2 may supply D (5 bases each). CDR1 and CDR2 (germline): DFQATT, SNEGSKA (reference sequence). This CDR3 region has 14 residues. V was pared by 1 base and J by 2 bases, with 12 bases between.